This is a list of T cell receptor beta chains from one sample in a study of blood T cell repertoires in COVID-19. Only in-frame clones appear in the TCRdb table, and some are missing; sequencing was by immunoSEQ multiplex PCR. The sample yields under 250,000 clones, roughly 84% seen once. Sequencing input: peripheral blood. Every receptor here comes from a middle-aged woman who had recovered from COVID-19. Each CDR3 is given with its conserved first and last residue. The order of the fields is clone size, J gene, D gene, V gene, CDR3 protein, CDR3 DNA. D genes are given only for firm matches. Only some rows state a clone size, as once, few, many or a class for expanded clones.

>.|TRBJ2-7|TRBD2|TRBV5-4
CASSPGTSDSYEQYF
TGTGCCAGCAGCCCCGGGACTAGCGATTCCTACGAGCAGTACTTC
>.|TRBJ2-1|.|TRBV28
CASQLGQGNYNEQFF
TGTGCCAGTCAGCTCGGGCAGGGAAACTACAATGAGCAGTTCTTC
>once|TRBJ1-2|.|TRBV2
CASRGDGNGYTF
TGTGCCAGCAGGGGAGATGGGAATGGCTACACCTTC
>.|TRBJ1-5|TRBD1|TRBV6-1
CASSELTGGNQPQHF
TGTGCCAGCAGTGAACTGACAGGGGGCAATCAGCCCCAGCATTTT
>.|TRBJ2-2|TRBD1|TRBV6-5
CASKGGTGGIGELFF
TGTGCCAGCAAGGGCGGGACAGGGGGTATCGGGGAGCTGTTTTTT
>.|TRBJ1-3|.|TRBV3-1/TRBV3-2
CASSLYRDYSGNTIYF
TGTGCCAGCAGCCTTTACCGGGATTACTCTGGAAACACCATATATTTT
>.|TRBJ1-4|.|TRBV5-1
CASTVTGGNEKLFF
TGCGCCAGCACGGTGACAGGTGGGAATGAAAAACTGTTTTTT
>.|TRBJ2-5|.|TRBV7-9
CASSSQETQYF
TGTGCCAGCAGCTCACAAGAGACCCAGTACTTC
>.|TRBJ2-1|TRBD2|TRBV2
CASSPPRGSNEQFF
TGTGCCAGCAGTCCCCCGCGGGGGTCCAATGAGCAGTTCTTC
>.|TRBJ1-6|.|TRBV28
CASSPGGRYNSPLHF
TGTGCCAGCAGCCCCGGTGGCAGGTATAATTCACCCCTCCACTTT
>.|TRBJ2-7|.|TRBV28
CASSLGGAEETYEQYF
TGTGCCAGCAGTTTAGGGGGGGCAGAAGAGACCTACGAGCAGTACTTC
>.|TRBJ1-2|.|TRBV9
CASSVAGVRDYTF
TGTGCCAGCAGCGTAGCAGGGGTCCGGGATTACACCTTC
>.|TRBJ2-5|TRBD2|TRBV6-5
CASSYSGTSGGETQYF
TGTGCCAGCAGTTACTCCGGGACTAGCGGGGGGGAGACCCAGTACTTC
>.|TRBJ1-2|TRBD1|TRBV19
CATRPRDSYGYTF
TGTGCCACCAGACCTCGGGACAGCTATGGCTACACCTTC
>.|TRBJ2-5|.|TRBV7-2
CASSYTAETQYF
TGTGCCAGCAGCTACACCGCAGAGACCCAGTACTTC
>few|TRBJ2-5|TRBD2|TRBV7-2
CASRDSGTSGAGTQYF
TGTGCCAGCAGAGACTCCGGGACTAGCGGGGCCGGGACCCAGTACTTC
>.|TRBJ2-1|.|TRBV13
CASSLASRRARGLNEQFF
TGTGCCAGCAGCTTAGCCTCCAGGCGGGCGCGGGGGCTCAATGAGCAGTTCTTC
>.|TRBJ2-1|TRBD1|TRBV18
CASSLPPGQGRDEQFF
TGTGCCAGCTCACTACCACCGGGACAGGGAAGGGATGAGCAGTTCTTC
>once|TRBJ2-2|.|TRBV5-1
CASSLVSGVGTGELFF
TGCGCCAGCAGCTTGGTAAGCGGAGTAGGCACCGGGGAGCTGTTTTTT
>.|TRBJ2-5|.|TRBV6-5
CASQITLTGKETQYF
TGTGCCAGCCAAATTACACTCACGGGAAAAGAGACCCAGTACTTC
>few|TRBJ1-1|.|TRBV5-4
CASSTTGNTEAFF
TGTGCCAGCAGCACGACGGGAAACACTGAAGCTTTCTTT
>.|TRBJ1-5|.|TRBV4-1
CASSQGQGNQPQHF
TGCGCCAGCAGCCAAGGACAGGGCAATCAGCCCCAGCATTTT
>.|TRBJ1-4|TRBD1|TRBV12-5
CASGLVGTGGAFGEKLFF
TGTGCTAGTGGTTTGGTGGGGACAGGGGGTGCATTCGGTGAAAAACTGTTTTTT
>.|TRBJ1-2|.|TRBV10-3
CAISETRQEIYGYTF
TGTGCCATCAGTGAGACCCGACAGGAAATCTATGGCTACACCTTC
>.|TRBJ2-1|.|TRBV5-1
CASSRDRGVDEQFF
TGCGCCAGCAGCCGGGACCGCGGGGTAGATGAGCAGTTCTTC
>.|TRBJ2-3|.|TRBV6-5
CATQLGGVSTDTQYF
TGTGCCACCCAGTTAGGAGGGGTAAGCACAGATACGCAGTATTTT
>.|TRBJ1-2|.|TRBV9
CASSPRGGNYGYTF
TGTGCCAGCAGCCCTAGGGGTGGAAACTATGGCTACACCTTC
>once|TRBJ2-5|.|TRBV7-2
CASSLAFGETQYF
TGTGCCAGCAGCTTAGCGTTCGGAGAGACCCAGTACTTC
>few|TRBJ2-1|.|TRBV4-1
CASSQDPREEEQFF
TGCGCCAGCAGCCAAGATCCCAGGGAGGAAGAGCAGTTCTTC
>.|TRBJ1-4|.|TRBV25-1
CASSPGPWEGATNEKLFF
TGTGCCAGCAGTCCAGGACCCTGGGAGGGGGCAACTAATGAAAAACTGTTTTTT
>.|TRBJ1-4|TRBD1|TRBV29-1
CSGSTGTGEKLFF
TGCAGCGGATCGACAGGGACGGGTGAAAAACTGTTTTTT
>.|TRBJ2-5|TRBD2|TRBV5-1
CASTPDTGGETQYF
TGCGCCAGCACTCCGGACACGGGGGGGGAGACCCAGTACTTC
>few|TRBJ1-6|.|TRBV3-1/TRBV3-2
CASSQGGVVYSPLHF
TGTGCCAGCAGCCAAGGGGGGGTGGTTTATTCACCCCTCCACTTT
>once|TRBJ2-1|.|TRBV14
CASSQGSSYNEQFF
TGTGCCAGCAGCCAAGGCAGCTCCTACAATGAGCAGTTCTTC
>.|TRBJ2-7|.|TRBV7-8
CASSPSAYEQYF
TGTGCCAGCAGCCCCTCCGCCTACGAGCAGTACTTC
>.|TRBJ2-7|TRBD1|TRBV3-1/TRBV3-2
CASSQGTGDGYEQYF
TGTGCCAGCAGCCAAGGGACAGGGGATGGGTACGAGCAGTACTTC
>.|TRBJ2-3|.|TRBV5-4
CASSLGRAADTQYF
TGTGCCAGCAGCTTGGGCAGGGCAGCAGATACGCAGTATTTT
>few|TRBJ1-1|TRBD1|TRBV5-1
CASSLNGQGTEAFF
TGCGCCAGCAGCTTGAACGGACAGGGCACTGAAGCTTTCTTT
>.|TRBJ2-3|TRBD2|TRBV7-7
CASSPVLAGGTDTQYF
TGTGCCAGCAGCCCTGTTCTAGCGGGGGGCACAGATACGCAGTATTTT
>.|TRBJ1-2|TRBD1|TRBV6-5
CASSHSRGPIYGYTF
TGTGCCAGCAGCCATAGCAGGGGGCCGATCTATGGCTACACCTTC
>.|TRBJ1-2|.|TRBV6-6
CASNTGSRILYGYTF
TGTGCCAGCAACACCGGGTCTCGGATTCTCTATGGCTACACCTTC
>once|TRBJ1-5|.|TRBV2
CASTEGGQSQPQHF
TGTGCCAGCACCGAAGGTGGGCAAAGTCAGCCCCAGCATTTT
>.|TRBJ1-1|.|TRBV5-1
CASSLAVTDLNTEAFF
TGCGCCAGCAGCTTGGCCGTGACAGATCTGAACACTGAAGCTTTCTTT
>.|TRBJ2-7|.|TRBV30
CAWRSGTQTYEQYF
TGTGCCTGGCGTTCCGGGACACAGACCTACGAGCAGTACTTC
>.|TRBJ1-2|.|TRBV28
CASSLSASPRSYTF
TGTGCCAGCAGTTTATCGGCCAGCCCTAGGAGCTACACCTTC
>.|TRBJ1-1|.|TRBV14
CASSQVHVTANTEAFF
TGTGCCAGCAGCCAAGTCCATGTTACAGCGAACACTGAAGCTTTCTTT
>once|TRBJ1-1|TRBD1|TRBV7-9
CASSPPPGQGRNTEAFF
TGTGCCAGCAGTCCACCCCCGGGACAGGGTAGGAACACTGAAGCTTTCTTT
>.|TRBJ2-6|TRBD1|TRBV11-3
CASSQGQGDSGANVLTF
TGTGCCAGCAGCCAGGGACAGGGCGACTCTGGGGCCAACGTCCTGACTTTC
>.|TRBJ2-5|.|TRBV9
CASSVGSGQETQYF
TGTGCCAGCAGCGTAGGGAGCGGACAAGAGACCCAGTACTTC
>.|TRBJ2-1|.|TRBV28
CASSFFGENNEQFF
TGTGCCAGCAGTTTTTTCGGGGAGAACAATGAGCAGTTCTTC
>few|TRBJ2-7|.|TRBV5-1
CASSPRGDGSDEQYF
TGCGCCAGCAGCCCTCGCGGCGATGGGTCGGACGAGCAGTACTTC
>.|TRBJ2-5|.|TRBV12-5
CASGLGAWETQYF
TGTGCTAGTGGCCTAGGGGCATGGGAGACCCAGTACTTC
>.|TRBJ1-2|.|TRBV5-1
CASSLDPARGQMGYTF
TGCGCCAGCAGCTTGGACCCCGCCCGCGGTCAGATGGGCTACACCTTC
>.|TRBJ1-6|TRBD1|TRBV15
CATSSKPGQNSPLHF
TGTGCCACCAGCAGCAAGCCGGGACAGAATTCACCCCTCCACTTT
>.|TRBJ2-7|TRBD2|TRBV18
CASSPGAGGPYEQYF
TGTGCCAGCTCACCAGGTGCGGGGGGACCCTACGAGCAGTACTTC
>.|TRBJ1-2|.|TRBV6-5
CATLPGYPQLYGYTF
TGTGCCACCCTCCCGGGATATCCGCAACTCTATGGCTACACCTTC
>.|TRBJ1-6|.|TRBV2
CASRARGLLSSYNSPLHF
TGTGCCAGCAGGGCGAGGGGACTGCTGAGCTCCTATAATTCACCCCTCCACTTT
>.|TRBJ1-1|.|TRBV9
CASSVEAANTEAFF
TGTGCCAGCAGCGTAGAAGCTGCAAACACTGAAGCTTTCTTT